Shown below are 30 T cell receptor beta chains from a single sample sequenced in a study of T cell repertoires in cytomegalovirus infection. TCRdb processed the reads anew with MiXCR; each CDR3 protein has one entry. The table includes 740,000 or so distinct CDR3 sequences, approximately 34% detected once. Sequencing input: PBMCs. The receptors were sampled from a human donor in good health (CMV status not recorded). Some clones in this sample may be carry-over from other donors' samples.

The sample holds a few counts of this clonotype. The rearrangement joins TRBV5-4 to TRBJ1-2; TRBD1 aligns across 8 bases. With 4 bases clipped from V and 2 bases from J, the junction kept 19 bases outside the gene matches. Germline CDR1 reads SGHNT; CDR2 reads YYREEE (reference sequence). The CDR3 is made up of 19 amino acids. The CDR3 spells CASSPTPATGGWLNYGYTF. The CDR3, as DNA: TGTGCCAGCAGCCCCACGCCTGCCACAGGGGGGTGGCTCAACTATGGCTACACCTTC.

Here the CDR3 DNA reads TGCGCCAGCAGCCAAGTCGAAGACAGGAGACCCTACGAGCAGTACTTC. Its protein is CASSQVEDRRPYEQYF. V usage is TRBV4-1 and J usage is TRBJ2-7, with a weak D call TRBD1 (6 bases). This CDR3 spans 16 amino acids. CDR1 is MGHRA, CDR2 YSYEKL, per germline. V was shortened by 1 base and J by 2 bases, with 15 bases between the two germline ends.

This clonotype was observed a handful of times. The chain employs TRBV7-9 and TRBJ2-1; 13 nucleotides match TRBD2. The J segment lost 9 bases and the V segment lost 5 bases, leaving 7 bases of the junction unmatched. Germline V gene data show CDR1 as SEHNR and CDR2 as FQNEAQ (reference sequence). The CDR3 is 15 amino acids. DNA of the CDR3: TGTGCCAGCAGCGGAACTAGCGGGAGGGCCAGTGAGCAGTTCTTC. Its translation is CASSGTSGRASEQFF. Full variable domain (rest looked up from reference TRBV7-9 and TRBJ2-1): DTGVSQNPRHKITKRGQNVTFRCDPISEHNRLYWYRQTLGQGPEFLTYFQNEAQLEKSRLLSDRFSAERPKGSFSTLEIQRTEQGDSAMYLCASSGTSGRASEQFFGPGTRLTVL.

A single count supports this clonotype. The chain employs TRBV28 and TRBJ2-7; maybe TRBD2 (5 bases). The CDR3 runs to 12 residues. The germline CDR1 and CDR2 sequences are MDHEN and SYDVKM. Here the CDR3 DNA reads TGTGACAGCAGTGGTAGTGGGAGCGAGCAGTACGTC. This gives the protein CDSSGSGSEQYV.

Comment on this clonotype: This CDR3 fails to terminate in the conserved phenylalanine or tryptophan, so it likely reflects a read error. The rearrangement uses TRBV10-3 and TRBJ2-5; the match to TRBD2 covers 12 bases. After removal of 5 bases from V and 2 bases from J, the junction contained 9 bases not matched to a gene. Germline V gives CDR1 ENHRY, CDR2 SYGVKD. The CDR3 sequence is 17 residues long. DNA for the CDR3: TGTGCCATCAGTCCCGACCTAGGACTAGCGGGGCAAGAGACCCAGTACTTA. It encodes CAISPDLGLAGQETQYL.

This clonotype occurred many times. The chain uses TRBV6-1 and TRBJ2-7, with D possibly TRBD2 on 5 matching bases. The CDR3 runs to 15 residues. Trimming pared 5 bases from V and 2 bases from J, leaving 16 bases between. The germline V gene encodes CDR1 MNHNS and CDR2 SASEGT. In DNA form, the CDR3 reads TGTGCCAGCAGTCCCCGGGCGGGTATTCCCTACGAGCAGTACTTC. This gives the protein CASSPRAGIPYEQYF.

The sample holds a few counts of this clonotype. This chain joins TRBV6-1 and TRBJ2-1; D might be TRBD2 (5 bases). In germline, CDR1 is MNHNS, CDR2 SASEGT. The CDR3 has 13 residues. The V gene lost 5 bases and the J gene lost 7 bases, with 12 bases spanning the gap. The CDR3 DNA reads as TGTGCCAGCAGTTTCTCCGGGAAAAATGAGCAGTTCTTC. Translated: CASSFSGKNEQFF.

This clonotype was counted at least ten times. The chain couples TRBV7-2 to TRBJ1-2; possible D gene TRBD1, 5 bases. Trimming left V 5 bases short and J 5 bases short, with 18 bases between. This CDR3 has 15 residues. Per germline, CDR1 SGHTA and CDR2 FQGNSA. In DNA form, the CDR3 reads TGTGCCAGCAGCCACCCCGGTGGGGGTGGGTATGGCTACACCTTC. Translation gives CASSHPGGGGYGYTF.

V gene TRBV29-1 combines with J gene TRBJ1-2; TRBD1 is a possible D gene (5 bases). Germline CDR1 reads SQVTM; CDR2 reads ANQGSEA. V lost 6 bases to trimming and J lost 6 bases, with 14 bases between them. CDR3 length equals 12 residues. As DNA, the CDR3 is TGCAGCGTCCCCATGGGGGGTCATGGCTACACCTTC. It yields the protein CSVPMGGHGYTF.

This clonotype was counted between two and nine times. V is TRBV4-1 and J is TRBJ1-4, with D perhaps TRBD1 (6 bases). The CDR3 totals 15 residues. Germline CDR1 is MGHRA and CDR2 is YSYEKL. The V gene lost 6 bases and the J gene lost 8 bases, with 19 bases spanning the gap. Written as DNA, the CDR3 is TGCGCCAGCAGTCATGGGGGGGCGGCCCGGGAAAAACTGTTTTTT. Residues: CASSHGGAAREKLFF.

The genes are TRBV28 and TRBJ2-7; 11 bases fit TRBD2. CDR1 is MDHEN and CDR2 is SYDVKM in the germline V gene. V lost 5 bases and J lost 5; bases outside the gene matches: 17. The CDR3 length is 18 residues. CDR3 amino acids: CASSVQTSGVRTADEQYF. In nucleotides, the CDR3 is TGTGCCAGCAGTGTCCAGACTAGCGGGGTAAGAACGGCCGACGAGCAGTACTTC.

This clonotype turned up a few times. The V call is TRBV19, the J call TRBJ1-2; the match to TRBD1 covers 11 bases. Looked up from germline, CDR1 is LNHDA and CDR2 is SQIVND (reference sequence). There are 17 residues in the CDR3. V dropped 6 bases and J dropped 2; count of bases not matched to a gene: 11. In DNA, the CDR3 is TGTGCCAGTAGGCTGGAGGACAGGGGGCATACCAACTATGGCTACACCTTC. Protein: CASRLEDRGHTNYGYTF.

The sample holds a few counts of this clonotype. DNA for the CDR3: TGTGCCAGCAGTCCCCCGGCGAACACTGAAGCTTTCTTT. It yields the protein CASSPPANTEAFF. V usage is TRBV12-3 or TRBV12-4 and J usage is TRBJ1-1; D gene ambiguous. V was shortened by 5 bases and J by 1 base, with 8 bases between the two germline ends. CDR3 length equals 13 residues.

This clonotype was counted once. The chain couples TRBV20-1 to TRBJ2-3; D unclear. Trimming removed 5 bases from V and 2 bases from J, with 14 bases in between. The CDR3 is 14 residues long. Germline V CDR1 and CDR2: DFQATT, SNEGSKA (reference sequence). The CDR3, as DNA: TGCAGTGCTCTTCCTAATACCTTCACAGATACGCAGTATTTT. It is translated as CSALPNTFTDTQYF.

V and J are TRBV2 and TRBJ2-7, with D tentatively TRBD2 (5 bases). Germline CDR1 reads SNHLY; CDR2 reads FYNNEI. Trimming stripped 6 bases from V and 0 bases from J, with 9 bases between. CDR3 length: 13 amino acids. CDR3 amino acids: CASRNGNSYEQYF. The CDR3 region has the DNA TGTGCCAGCAGGAACGGGAACTCCTACGAGCAGTACTTC.

In this sample, this clonotype turned up a few times. The CDR3: CASSYSSRGEADTQYF. CDR3 nucleotide sequence: TGTGCCAGCAGTTACTCATCCAGGGGGGAAGCAGATACGCAGTATTTT. The chain couples TRBV6-5 to TRBJ2-3; D may be TRBD1 (7 bases). This CDR3 spans 16 amino acids. CDR1 and CDR2 (germline): MNHEY, SVGAGI. V shed 0 bases and J shed 4 bases, with 14 bases lying between them.

The table lists this clonotype with a few counts. V is TRBV20-1 and J is TRBJ2-5; 10 bases match TRBD1. Trimming removed 5 bases from V and 3 bases from J; junction bases left unmatched: 9. The germline V gene has CDR1 DFQATT and CDR2 SNEGSKA (reference sequence). The CDR3 is 15 amino acids. CDR3 loop: CSADYLGQGKETQYF. CDR3 nucleotides: TGCAGTGCTGACTACCTGGGACAGGGGAAAGAGACCCAGTACTTC.

Comment on this clonotype: Since a much larger clone is just one base distant, this may be a read error. The CDR3 end shows no conserved phenylalanine or tryptophan, and so a read error is likely. The chain joins TRBV7-2 to TRBJ2-7; D is perhaps TRBD1 or TRBD2 (5 bases each). The germline V and J ends were trimmed by 0 bases and 3 bases, with 18 bases remaining between them. This CDR3 spans 17 amino acids. Germline V gene sequence: CDR1 SGHTA, CDR2 FQGNSA. CDR3 protein: CASSLASGAGSRYEQYL. CDR3 in DNA: TGTGCCAGCAGCTTAGCCTCCGGGGCAGGATCCCGCTACGAGCAGTACTTA.

The chain carries TRBV12-5 and TRBJ2-3; D not certain. This CDR3 has 17 residues. Trimming took off 2 bases at V and 2 bases at J, with 17 bases between the two ends. From germline, CDR1 is LGHNT and CDR2 FRNRAP. The CDR3 is CASGLSPSLTFTDTQYF. DNA for the CDR3: TGTGCTAGTGGTTTGAGCCCCTCACTAACTTTCACAGATACGCAGTATTTT.

The chain links TRBV19 to TRBJ2-1; 7 positions match TRBD1. The germline CDR1 and CDR2 sequences are LNHDA and SQIVND (reference sequence). This CDR3 contains 16 residues. V lost 4 bases to trimming and J lost 3 bases; unmatched junction nucleotides: 9. This chain's CDR3 is CASSTKHWDSYNEQFF. Here the CDR3 DNA reads TGTGCCAGTAGTACAAAACACTGGGACAGCTACAATGAGCAGTTCTTC. Based on the CDR3 plus reference TRBV19 and TRBJ2-1, the full variable domain is DGGITQSPKYLFRKEGQNVTLSCEQNLNHDAMYWYRQDPGQGLRLIYYSQIVNDFQKGDIAEGYSVSREKKESFPLTVTSAQKNPTAFYLCASSTKHWDSYNEQFFGPGTRLTVL.

The chain uses TRBV28 and TRBJ1-1; D is undetermined. The CDR3 extends over 15 amino acids. With 2 bases removed from V and 5 bases from J, the gap between germline ends came to 15 bases. Germline V gene data show CDR1 as MDHEN and CDR2 as SYDVKM. This CDR3 reads CASSLSGTRTTEAFF. The CDR3 nucleotides read TGTGCCAGCAGTTTAAGTGGCACCCGAACGACTGAAGCTTTCTTT.

This clonotype was detected only a few times. At one end, the junction sequence differs from germline, possibly due to a read error. The CDR3 DNA sequence: TGTGCCAGCAGCTTAGACCCTTCCGGGACAGGGGTCTTC. This translates into CASSLDPSGTGVF. This chain uses TRBV11-2 with TRBJ1-2, with 10 bases aligning to TRBD1. Germline V gene sequence: CDR1 SGHAT, CDR2 FQNNGV. This CDR3 contains 13 residues.

The J gene is TRBJ1-4, the V gene TRBV11-2, with TRBD1 matching over 12 bases. The CDR3 loop spans 16 amino acids. Germline CDR1 is SGHAT and CDR2 is FQNNGV. V gave up 5 bases and J gave up 7 bases; unmatched junction bases: 8. The CDR3 DNA is TGTGCCAGCAGCCGGGACAGGGGGCGCTTGGTTGAAAAACTGTTTTTT. Residues: CASSRDRGRLVEKLFF.

The chain has TRBV12-3 or TRBV12-4 and TRBJ2-2; no firm D call. The V and J ends lost 0 bases and 5 bases respectively, with 16 bases between them. CDR3 length: 17 residues. For the CDR3, the DNA is TGTGCCAGCAGTTTAGCGCTCGGAGTTGTAGAGACCGGGGAGCTGTTTTTT. This sequence encodes CASSLALGVVETGELFF.

There are a few counts of this clonotype. The V and J genes are TRBV5-1 and TRBJ1-3; D remains unclear. Germline values: CDR1 SGHRS, CDR2 YFSETQ. This CDR3 spans 17 amino acids. The V gene lost 3 bases and the J gene lost 1 base, with 17 bases spanning the gap. The DNA for the CDR3 is TGCGCCAGCAGCTCTGGGGTTGGCGAGGGATCTGGAAACACCATATATTTT. Protein: CASSSGVGEGSGNTIYF.

This clonotype was detected a few times. The CDR3 bases are TGCAGCGCCGGAGAGACGGCTTTCTTT. Translation gives CSAGETAFF. This chain uses TRBV29-1 with TRBJ1-1; D remains unclear. The CDR3 spans 9 residues. Germline values: CDR1 SQVTM, CDR2 ANQGSEA. Trimming removed 7 bases from V and 11 bases from J, with 11 bases in between.

This clonotype was found many times. The chain carries TRBV6-6 and TRBJ1-5; TRBD1 might be the D (6 bases). The CDR3 totals 13 residues. Germline V gene data show CDR1 as MNHNY and CDR2 as SVGAGI (reference sequence). Trimming stripped 6 bases from V and 4 bases from J, with 10 bases between. The CDR3 loop is CASRSGVNQPQHF. In nucleotides, the CDR3 is TGTGCCAGCAGATCAGGGGTGAATCAGCCCCAGCATTTT.

The CDR3 DNA reads as TGCGCCAGCAGCCAGGGGAGAGGTTCCTACGAGCAGTACGTC. Protein sequence: CASSQGRGSYEQYV. The chain uses TRBV4-1 and TRBJ2-7; D may be TRBD2 (5 bases). CDR1 is MGHRA and CDR2 is YSYEKL in the germline V gene. Trimming removed 3 bases from V and 1 base from J, with 10 bases in between. The CDR3 has 14 residues.

On this clonotype itself: One end of the junction fails to match germline, which may point to a read error. The chain combines TRBV14 with TRBJ1-4; D uncertain. The CDR3 sequence is 14 residues long. From germline, CDR1 is SGHDN and CDR2 FVKESK. The CDR3, as DNA: TGTGCCAGCAGCCAAGATCAGTTTAATAAAAAACTGTTTTTT. Protein product: CASSQDQFNKKLFF.

The rearrangement links TRBV6-5 to TRBJ2-7, with TRBD1 as a possible D gene (6 bases). Germline CDR1 reads MNHEY; CDR2 reads SVGAGI. Trimming removed 0 bases from V and 4 bases from J, with 13 bases in between. This CDR3 spans 15 amino acids. CDR3 coding DNA: TGTGCCAGCAGTTACTCGCCCGGGACACCTTACGAGCAGTACTTC. Translation: CASSYSPGTPYEQYF.